This TCR beta chain is drawn from a study of B cell selection in AIRE deficiency. Regulatory T cells were sorted as CD4+CD25hiCD127low/negative. Controls came from healthy donors unrelated to patients. Comment on this clone: The antigen remains unidentified.

Deletions cut 4 bases from V and 5 bases from J, with 4 bases between. The CDR3 has 11 amino acids. Germline values: CDR1 SGHDN, CDR2 FVKESK. Repertoires were generated with immunoSEQ multiplex PCR, while TCRdb's copy carries only in-frame clones and drops some. The repertoire holds over 20,000 clones, about 92% seen once, with 1.1% in the top ten. General study findings and limits: Shared Treg sequences had shorter CDR3s, biased toward rearrangements with few non-templated insertions. Patient Tconv cells held about 31% of Treg sequences shared by healthy donors. Healthy Tconv contained about 37% of shared healthy Treg sequences; only TCRbeta sequenced.

The genes are TRBV14 and TRBJ2-3; unclear D gene. The sample was CD4+CD25+ Tregs sorted from PBMCs. The receptor was isolated from a human donor in good health. The CDR3 coding sequence is TGTGCCAGCAGCCTAGGAGATACGCAGTATTTT. It translates to CASSLGDTQYF.